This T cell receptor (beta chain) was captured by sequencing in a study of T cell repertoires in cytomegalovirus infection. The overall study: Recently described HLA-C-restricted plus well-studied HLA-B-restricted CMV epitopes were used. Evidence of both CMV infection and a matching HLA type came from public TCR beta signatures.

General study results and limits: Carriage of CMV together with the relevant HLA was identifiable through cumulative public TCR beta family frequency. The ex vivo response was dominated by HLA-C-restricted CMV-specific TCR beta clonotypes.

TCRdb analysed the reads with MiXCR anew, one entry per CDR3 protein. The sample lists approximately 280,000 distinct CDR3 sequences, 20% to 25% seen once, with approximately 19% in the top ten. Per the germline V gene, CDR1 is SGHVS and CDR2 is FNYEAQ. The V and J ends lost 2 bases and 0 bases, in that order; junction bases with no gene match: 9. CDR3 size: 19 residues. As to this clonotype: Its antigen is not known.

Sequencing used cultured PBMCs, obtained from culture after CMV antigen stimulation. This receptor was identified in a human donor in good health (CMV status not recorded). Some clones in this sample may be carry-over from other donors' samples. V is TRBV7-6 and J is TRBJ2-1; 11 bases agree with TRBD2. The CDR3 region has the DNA TGTGCCAGCAGCTTAAGCCCTCGACTAGCGGGGAGCTCCTACAATGAGCAGTTCTTC. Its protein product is CASSLSPRLAGSSYNEQFF. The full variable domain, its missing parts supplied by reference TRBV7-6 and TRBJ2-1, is GAGVSQSPRYKVTKRGQDVALRCDPISGHVSLYWYRQALGQGPEFLTYFNYEAQQDKSGLPNDRFSAERPEGSISTLTIQRTEQRDSAMYRCASSLSPRLAGSSYNEQFFGPGTRLTVL.